The 6 T cell receptor beta chains below were found in one sample sequenced in a study of T cell changes during pregnancy in multiple sclerosis. Measured with immunoSEQ multiplex PCR; TCRdb has only the in-frame clones, and not every one. Of 74,000 or so clones detected, roughly 92% appear once; the ten largest clones hold about 0.22%. Sample: CD4+ T cells from peripheral blood mononuclear cells, taken before pregnancy. Every receptor here comes from a female donor with multiple sclerosis, enrolled in a pregnancy study.

The chain combines TRBV5-6 with TRBJ2-2; D remains ambiguous. V shed 5 bases and J shed 2 bases, with 10 bases lying between them. The CDR3 sequence is 14 residues long. Germline loops: CDR1 SGHDT, CDR2 YYEEEE. This CDR3 reads CASRSRRNTGELFF. The CDR3 DNA reads as TGTGCCAGCAGGTCTCGGAGAAACACCGGGGAGCTGTTTTTT.

The chain is built from TRBV11-2 and TRBJ2-3; D possibly corresponds to TRBD1 (5 bases). Trimming cost V 1 base and J 4 bases, with 6 bases left between them. Germline V gene data show CDR1 as SGHAT and CDR2 as FQNNGV. This CDR3 spans 13 amino acids. The CDR3 here is CASSLAGSDTQYF. The CDR3 coding sequence is TGTGCCAGCAGCTTAGCAGGGTCAGATACGCAGTATTTT.

V usage is TRBV2 and J usage is TRBJ1-1; TRBD1 is a possible D gene (5 bases). V lost 6 bases, J lost 10 bases, and 15 bases lay in between. The CDR3 runs 12 residues. Germline CDR1 and CDR2: SNHLY and FYNNEI. The CDR3 spells CASSASSRGAFF. CDR3 bases: TGTGCCAGCAGCGCCAGCTCTAGGGGAGCTTTCTTT.

The J gene is TRBJ2-1, the V gene TRBV28; possibly TRBD1 for D (5 bases). Germline V gives CDR1 MDHEN, CDR2 SYDVKM. Trimming removed 3 bases from V and 1 base from J, with 10 bases in between. This CDR3 is 15 amino acids long. The CDR3 bases are TGTGCCAGCAGTTTGAGAAGGGGATCCTACAATGAGCAGTTCTTC. Residues: CASSLRRGSYNEQFF.

This chain connects TRBV6-5 to TRBJ1-2, with D tentatively TRBD1 (6 bases). Germline lookup yields CDR1 MNHEY and CDR2 SVGAGI. Trimming took off 7 bases at V and 0 bases at J, with 15 bases between the two ends. The CDR3 length is 15 residues. CDR3 protein: CASTRGGAANYGYTF. The CDR3 nucleotides read TGTGCCAGCACCCGAGGGGGGGCGGCTAACTATGGCTACACCTTC.

The chain recombines TRBV6-5 with TRBJ2-7; 7 bases map to TRBD1. The germline V gene encodes CDR1 MNHEY and CDR2 SVGAGI. After removal of 2 bases from V and 0 bases from J, the junction contained 7 bases not matched to a gene. This CDR3 contains 16 residues. CDR3 in DNA: TGTGCCAGCAGTTACACGGGACAGCCGAGCTCCTACGAGCAGTACTTC. It yields the protein CASSYTGQPSSYEQYF.